These T cell receptor beta chains were read from a single sample in a study of blood T cell repertoires in COVID-19. TCRdb's copy holds only in-frame clones and misses some; the assay was immunoSEQ multiplex PCR. Among roughly 180,000 clones listed, less than 90% were seen once. Material for sequencing was peripheral blood. These receptors were obtained from a man aged 70 or older with active or convalescent COVID-19. Each CDR3 is given with its conserved first and last residue. A D gene is named only where the DNA matches it firmly. Some rows have no size entry. The others give once, few or many, or a class for an expanded clone.

D | J | size | V | DNA | CDR3
TRBD2 | TRBJ2-7 | once | TRBV28 | TGTGCCAGCACCCGTGGGACTAGCGGGAGTTCGATCTACGAGCAGTACTTC | CASTRGTSGSSIYEQYF
. | TRBJ1-1 | . | TRBV5-1 | TGCGCCAGCAGCTTGTGGGGCCAGGACGATGAAGCTTTCTTT | CASSLWGQDDEAFF
TRBD1 | TRBJ2-3 | few | TRBV9 | TGTGCCAGCAGCGCGACAGGGGGGTTCGCAGATACGCAGTATTTT | CASSATGGFADTQYF
. | TRBJ1-4 | . | TRBV7-9 | TGTGCCAGCAGCTTTAGTCCCCTCGGTAATGAAAAACTGTTTTTT | CASSFSPLGNEKLFF
TRBD2 | TRBJ2-7 | . | TRBV28 | TGTGCCAGCAGGCATCTAGCGGGAGAAGTGGCTGCCTACGAGCAGTACTTC | CASRHLAGEVAAYEQYF
. | TRBJ1-3 | . | TRBV15 | TGTGCCACCAGCAGACAGACAGTATCTGGAAACACCATATATTTT | CATSRQTVSGNTIYF
. | TRBJ2-5 | once | TRBV11-2 | TGTGCCAGCAGCCTTGGTGGGGCAGAGACCCAGTACTTC | CASSLGGAETQYF
TRBD1 | TRBJ1-1 | . | TRBV5-1 | TGCGCCAGCAGCGGGACAGGAGCTGAAGCTTTCTTT | CASSGTGAEAFF
. | TRBJ1-1 | . | TRBV5-5 | TGTGCCAGCAGCTTGAACAGGGTGGCTGAAGCTTTCTTT | CASSLNRVAEAFF
TRBD2 | TRBJ2-5 | . | TRBV3-1/TRBV3-2 | TGTGCCAGCAGCCAAGGGACTAGCGGGGGTCCCTGGCAAGAGACCCAGTACTTC | CASSQGTSGGPWQETQYF
TRBD1 | TRBJ2-2 | . | TRBV10-3 | TGTGCCATCAGTGAGTCCCGACAGGGCACCGGGGAGCTGTTTTTT | CAISESRQGTGELFF
. | TRBJ2-1 | . | TRBV6-5 | TGTGCCAGCAGTTACAACCAGGGTTTGGTTTTCGGTGAGCAGTTCTTC | CASSYNQGLVFGEQFF
. | TRBJ1-5 | . | TRBV6-5 | TGTGCCAGCAGTTCGAATGCGGGGGAGCGGGGTCAGCCCCAGCATTTT | CASSSNAGERGQPQHF
. | TRBJ1-6 | . | TRBV7-6 | TGTGCCAGCAGCCTACAACAGGAAAAGGAATCACCCCTCCACTTT | CASSLQQEKESPLHF
. | TRBJ2-1 | once | TRBV29-1 | TGCAGCGCCCGGGACTCTTACAATGAGCAGTTCTTC | CSARDSYNEQFF
. | TRBJ2-5 | . | TRBV4-3 | TGCGCCAGCAGCCAAGAAAGGACTGCACAAGAGACCCAGTACTTC | CASSQERTAQETQYF
TRBD2 | TRBJ2-7 | . | TRBV25-1 | TGTGCCCCCTGGGAGGGACTTTGCGAGCAGTACTTC | CAPWEGLCEQYF
. | TRBJ1-6 | . | TRBV21-1 | TGTGCCAGCAGCAAAGGGCGGAGGTGCAGTTCACCCCTCCACTTT | CASSKGRRCSSPLHF
TRBD1 | TRBJ2-7 | . | TRBV23-1 | TGCGCCAGCACCCTAGGGACAGGGTACTACGAGCAGTACTTC | CASTLGTGYYEQYF
. | TRBJ1-1 | few | TRBV11-2 | TGTGCCACCGGGGGGTTCACTGAAGCTTTCTTT | CATGGFTEAFF
. | TRBJ2-5 | . | TRBV9 | TGTGCCAGCAGCGCGACAGCTCAAGAGACCCAGTACTTC | CASSATAQETQYF
. | TRBJ2-3 | . | TRBV19 | TGTGCAGCTGCGGAGGGATTTGGTGCAGATACGCAGTATTTT | CAAAEGFGADTQYF
TRBD2 | TRBJ2-2 | . | TRBV5-1 | TGCGCCAGCAGCCCCGCTAGCGGGAGTATTAGCGGGGAGCTGTTTTTT | CASSPASGSISGELFF
. | TRBJ2-5 | . | TRBV29-1 | TGCAGCGTCCGCGGGAAGATGAGGGAGACCCAGTACTTC | CSVRGKMRETQYF
TRBD1 | TRBJ2-7 | . | TRBV30 | TGTGCCTGGAGTGTATTGGGACAGGGACCTCGCGAGCAGTACTTC | CAWSVLGQGPREQYF
TRBD2 | TRBJ2-1 | . | TRBV10-3 | TGTGCCATCAGGGCAAGGGTAGCGGGGGACTATGAGCAGTTCTTC | CAIRARVAGDYEQFF
TRBD1 | TRBJ1-6 | . | TRBV2 | TGTGCCAGCAGTGAAGGAGGGACAGCTTTGCCACCCCTCCACTTT | CASSEGGTALPPLHF
TRBD2 | TRBJ2-1 | . | TRBV7-2 | TGTGCCAGCAGCTTAGCCTTCCCGTCTAGCGGGAAGCAGTTCTTC | CASSLAFPSSGKQFF
. | TRBJ1-6 | . | TRBV27 | TGTGCCAGCAGTTTAGGCCGGACAGCCCTCCACTTT | CASSLGRTALHF
TRBD1 | TRBJ1-4 | . | TRBV6-5 | TGTGCCAGCAGTTATGGGGACAGGGGGCTACGGAAACTGTTTTTT | CASSYGDRGLRKLFF
. | TRBJ2-7 | . | TRBV7-2 | TGTGCCAGCAGCACTACGGTTCCCTACGAGCAGTACTTC | CASSTTVPYEQYF
TRBD1 | TRBJ2-2 | . | TRBV5-1 | TGCGCCAGCAGCAGACGAGGGACAGTCGCGAACACCGGGGAGCTGTTTTTT | CASSRRGTVANTGELFF
TRBD2 | TRBJ2-3 | . | TRBV19 | TGTGCCAGTAGTCAGGGCGGGAGGGCCGGAGATACGCAGTATTTT | CASSQGGRAGDTQYF
. | TRBJ1-2 | . | TRBV3-1/TRBV3-2 | TGTGCCAGCAGCCAAGATTTCCAGGGTGGATATGGCTACACCTTC | CASSQDFQGGYGYTF
TRBD1 | TRBJ1-6 | . | TRBV5-1 | TGCGCCAGCAGCTCCATGGGACAGCTAAATTTACCCCTCCACTTT | CASSSMGQLNLPLHF
TRBD1 | TRBJ2-5 | . | TRBV29-1 | TGCACCTACCGGGACAGAGTAAAAGAGACCCAGTACTTC | CTYRDRVKETQYF
. | TRBJ2-1 | once | TRBV2 | TGTGCCAGCAGGCGCGACCGGGACAATGAGCAGTTCTTC | CASRRDRDNEQFF
. | TRBJ1-4 | . | TRBV7-2 | TGTGCCAGCAGCCGGGATATAACTAATGAAAAACTGTTTTTT | CASSRDITNEKLFF
TRBD2 | TRBJ2-7 | . | TRBV6-2/TRBV6-3 | TGTGCCAGCAGTTGGACTAGCGGGAGGGTGTCCTACGAGCAGTACTTC | CASSWTSGRVSYEQYF
. | TRBJ2-3 | . | TRBV5-1 | TGCGCCAGCAGCCCAGACGGGTCAGATACGCAGTATTTT | CASSPDGSDTQYF
TRBD2 | TRBJ2-3 | . | TRBV9 | TGTGCCAGCAGCGTAGGACTAGCAGACACAGATACGCAGTATTTT | CASSVGLADTDTQYF
TRBD2 | TRBJ2-7 | . | TRBV27 | TGTGCCAGCAGTTTGAGGACGGGGGGGAGTTCCTACGAGCAGTACTTC | CASSLRTGGSSYEQYF
TRBD1 | TRBJ1-1 | . | TRBV5-1 | TGCGCCAGCAGCTTGGGACAGGGGGATTGGACTGAAGCTTTCTTT | CASSLGQGDWTEAFF
TRBD1 | TRBJ1-6 | . | TRBV11-2 | TGTGCCAGCAGCCTGACAGGGGGTAATTCACCCCTCCACTTT | CASSLTGGNSPLHF
. | TRBJ2-5 | once | TRBV2 | TGTGCCAGCCGAAGGGGCCAAGAGACCCAGTACTTC | CASRRGQETQYF
TRBD1 | TRBJ2-3 | . | TRBV10-3 | TGTGCCATCAGACAGGGGGCGGACGATACGCAGTATTTT | CAIRQGADDTQYF
TRBD1 | TRBJ2-1 | . | TRBV28 | TGTGCCAGCAGTACCCTTACGTCAGGGACAGGGTCGTTCTTC | CASSTLTSGTGSFF
. | TRBJ2-1 | . | TRBV5-1 | TGCGCCAGCAGCTTGGCCTTGGATACAGGGCCCTACAATGAGCAGTTCTTC | CASSLALDTGPYNEQFF
TRBD2 | TRBJ2-1 | . | TRBV6-2/TRBV6-3 | TGTGCCAGCAGTTCTAGCGGGAGGGCGTACAATGAGCAGTTCTTC | CASSSSGRAYNEQFF
TRBD1 | TRBJ1-2 | few | TRBV3-1/TRBV3-2 | TGTGCCAGCAGCCAAGGTTTCGGGACAGACTTC | CASSQGFGTDF
. | TRBJ1-4 | few | TRBV19 | TGTGCCAGTAGTATAGAGGGGCACGGGGGAAAACTGTTTTTT | CASSIEGHGGKLFF
. | TRBJ2-7 | . | TRBV6-5 | TGTGCCAGCAGTTACTTGGGCAGGGGCCACGAGCAGTACTTC | CASSYLGRGHEQYF
. | TRBJ1-3 | . | TRBV18 | TGTGCCAGCTCACCACTTTACAGGGAATTGGGAAACACCATATATTTT | CASSPLYRELGNTIYF
. | TRBJ2-1 | . | TRBV7-9 | TGTGCCAGCAGCTCACCCCTACAGTACAATGAGCAGTTCTTC | CASSSPLQYNEQFF
. | TRBJ2-7 | . | TRBV7-9 | TGTGCCAGCAGCTCCAGGAGGCAGCAGTACTTC | CASSSRRQQYF
. | TRBJ1-1 | once | TRBV14 | TGTGCCAGCAGCCCACCCCGCAGGGCTCTTCCCCGCATGAACACTGAAGCTTTCTTT | CASSPPRRALPRMNTEAFF
. | TRBJ2-7 | . | TRBV6-6 | TGTGCCAGCAGTTACTCGGGGACAGAGCAGTACTTC | CASSYSGTEQYF